Here is one T cell receptor (beta chain) with its context. Other DNA sequences in this specimen translate into the identical CDR3. Naive CD8 isolation took CD45RO-negative cells positively selected for CCR7 and excluded terminally differentiated effector memory CD45RA+ cells. This sample stems from a study of shared clonotypes between healthy human individuals. Only in-frame clones appear in the TCRdb table, and some are missing; sequencing was by immunoSEQ multiplex PCR. There are around 1.9 million clones in the sample; roughly 93% occur only once, and 1.5% to 2% lies in the top ten. V lost 1 base, J lost 4 bases, and 0 bases stayed unmatched. From germline, CDR1 is MDHEN and CDR2 SYDVKM. This CDR3 has 14 amino acids.

The sequence derives from a young man in good health. Some clones in this sample may be carry-over from other donors' samples. Input material: naive CD8+ T cells from PBMCs. This chain links TRBV28 with TRBJ1-5; 8 bases fit TRBD1. CDR3 region: CASSLYRGNQPQHF. For the CDR3, the DNA is TGTGCCAGCAGTTTATACAGGGGGAATCAGCCCCAGCATTTT.